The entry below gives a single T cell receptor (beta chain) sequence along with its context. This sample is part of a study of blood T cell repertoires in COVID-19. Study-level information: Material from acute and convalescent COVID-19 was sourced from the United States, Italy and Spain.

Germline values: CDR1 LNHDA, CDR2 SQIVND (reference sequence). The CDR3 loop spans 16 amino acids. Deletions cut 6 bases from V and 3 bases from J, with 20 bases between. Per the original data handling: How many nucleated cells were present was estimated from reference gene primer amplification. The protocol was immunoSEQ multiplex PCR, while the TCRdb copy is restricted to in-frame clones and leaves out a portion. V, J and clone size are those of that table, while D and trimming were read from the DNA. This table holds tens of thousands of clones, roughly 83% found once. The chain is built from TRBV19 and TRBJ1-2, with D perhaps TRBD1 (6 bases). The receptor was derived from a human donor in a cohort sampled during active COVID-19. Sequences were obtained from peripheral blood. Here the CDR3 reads CASRRIELDRDYGYTF. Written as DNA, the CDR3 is TGTGCCAGTAGACGTATCGAATTGGACAGAGACTATGGCTACACCTTC.